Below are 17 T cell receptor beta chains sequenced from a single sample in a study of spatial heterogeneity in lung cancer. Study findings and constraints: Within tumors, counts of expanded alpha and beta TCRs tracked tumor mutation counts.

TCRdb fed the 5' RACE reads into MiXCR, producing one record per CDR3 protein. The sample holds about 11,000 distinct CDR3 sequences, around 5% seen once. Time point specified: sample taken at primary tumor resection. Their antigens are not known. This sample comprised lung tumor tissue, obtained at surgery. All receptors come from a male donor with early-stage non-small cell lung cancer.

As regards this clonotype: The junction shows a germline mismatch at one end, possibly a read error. CDR3 DNA: TGTGCCAGCAGCTCAGGGCCGGCGGGGTACACTGGAGCTTTCTTT. As protein: CASSSGPAGYTGAFF. This chain connects TRBV7-9 to TRBJ1-1, with a weak D call TRBD1 (5 bases). CDR3 length: 15 amino acids. Germline V gene sequence: CDR1 SEHNR, CDR2 FQNEAQ (reference sequence).

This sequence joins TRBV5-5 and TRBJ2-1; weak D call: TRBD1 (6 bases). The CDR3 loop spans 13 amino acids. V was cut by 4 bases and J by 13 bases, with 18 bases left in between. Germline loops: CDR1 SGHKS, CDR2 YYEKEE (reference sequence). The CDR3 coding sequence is TGTGCCAGCAGCCCGCAACCGGACAGTGCCCAGTTCTTC. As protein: CASSPQPDSAQFF.

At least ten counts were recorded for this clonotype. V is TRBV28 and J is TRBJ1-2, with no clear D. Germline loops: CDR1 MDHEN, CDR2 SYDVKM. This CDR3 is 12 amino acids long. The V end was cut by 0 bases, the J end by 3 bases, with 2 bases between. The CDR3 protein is CASSLWDYGYTF. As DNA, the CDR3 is TGTGCCAGCAGTTTATGGGACTATGGCTACACCTTC.

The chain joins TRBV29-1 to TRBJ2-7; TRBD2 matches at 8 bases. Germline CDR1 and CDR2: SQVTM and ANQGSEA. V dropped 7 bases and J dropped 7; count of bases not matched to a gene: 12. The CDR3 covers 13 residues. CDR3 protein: CSAKQAGGTEQYF. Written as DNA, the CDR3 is TGCAGCGCTAAGCAGGCGGGAGGTACGGAGCAGTACTTC.

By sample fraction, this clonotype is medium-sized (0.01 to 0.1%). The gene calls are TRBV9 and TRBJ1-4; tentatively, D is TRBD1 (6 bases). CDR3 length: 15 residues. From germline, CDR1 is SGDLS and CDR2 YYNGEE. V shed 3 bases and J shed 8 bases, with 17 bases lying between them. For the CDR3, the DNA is TGTGCCAGCAGCGAGGGACAAACGCTTTACGAAAAACTGTTTTTT. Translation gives CASSEGQTLYEKLFF.

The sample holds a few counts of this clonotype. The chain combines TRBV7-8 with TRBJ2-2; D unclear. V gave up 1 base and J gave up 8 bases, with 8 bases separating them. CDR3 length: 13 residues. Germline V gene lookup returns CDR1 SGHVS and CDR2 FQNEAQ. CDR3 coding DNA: TGTGCCAGCAGCTTAGGAGGATGGGGGGAGCTGTTTTTT. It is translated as CASSLGGWGELFF. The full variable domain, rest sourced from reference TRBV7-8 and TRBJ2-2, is GAGVSQSPRYKVAKRGQDVALRCDPISGHVSLFWYQQALGQGPEFLTYFQNEAQLDKSGLPSDRFFAERPEGSVSTLKIQRTQQEDSAVYLCASSLGGWGELFFGEGSRLTVL.

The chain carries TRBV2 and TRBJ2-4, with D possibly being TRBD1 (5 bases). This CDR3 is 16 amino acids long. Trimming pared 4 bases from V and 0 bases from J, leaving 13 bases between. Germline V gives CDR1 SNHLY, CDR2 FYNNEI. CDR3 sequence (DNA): TGTGCCAGCAGTGCTAAGGGGCGAGAAGCCAAAAACATTCAGTACTTC. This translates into CASSAKGREAKNIQYF.

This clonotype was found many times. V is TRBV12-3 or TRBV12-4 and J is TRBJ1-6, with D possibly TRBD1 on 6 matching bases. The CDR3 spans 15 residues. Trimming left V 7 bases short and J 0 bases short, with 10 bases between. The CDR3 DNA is TGTGCCAGCACAGTGGACAGCTCCTATAATTCACCCCTCCACTTT. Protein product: CASTVDSSYNSPLHF.

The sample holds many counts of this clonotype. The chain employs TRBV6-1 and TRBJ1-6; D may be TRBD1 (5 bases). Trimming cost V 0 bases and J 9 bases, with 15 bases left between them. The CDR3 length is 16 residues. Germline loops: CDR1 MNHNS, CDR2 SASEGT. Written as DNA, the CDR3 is TGTGCCAGCAGTGAAGCGCCTCCAGCCGGGGGTTCACCCCTCCACTTT. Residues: CASSEAPPAGGSPLHF.

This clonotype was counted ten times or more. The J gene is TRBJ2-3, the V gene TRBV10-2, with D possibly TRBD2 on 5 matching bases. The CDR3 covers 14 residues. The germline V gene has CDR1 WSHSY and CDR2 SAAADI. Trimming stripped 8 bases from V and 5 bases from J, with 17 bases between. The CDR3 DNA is TGCGCCAGCGGAGGTGGGGAACGGGTAGATACGCAGTATTTT. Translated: CASGGGERVDTQYF.

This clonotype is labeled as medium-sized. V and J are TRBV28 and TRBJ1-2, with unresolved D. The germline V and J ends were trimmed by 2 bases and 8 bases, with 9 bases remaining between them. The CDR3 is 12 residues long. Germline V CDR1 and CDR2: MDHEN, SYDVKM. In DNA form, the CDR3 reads TGTGCCAGCAGTTTACTCTTGGGAGGCTACACCTTC. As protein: CASSLLLGGYTF.

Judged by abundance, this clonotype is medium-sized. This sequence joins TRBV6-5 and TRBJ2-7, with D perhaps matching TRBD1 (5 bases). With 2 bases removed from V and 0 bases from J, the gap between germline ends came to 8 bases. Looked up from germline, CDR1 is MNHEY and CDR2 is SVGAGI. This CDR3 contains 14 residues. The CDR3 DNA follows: TGTGCCAGCAGTTACGGGGCCAACTCCTACGAGCAGTACTTC. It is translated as CASSYGANSYEQYF.

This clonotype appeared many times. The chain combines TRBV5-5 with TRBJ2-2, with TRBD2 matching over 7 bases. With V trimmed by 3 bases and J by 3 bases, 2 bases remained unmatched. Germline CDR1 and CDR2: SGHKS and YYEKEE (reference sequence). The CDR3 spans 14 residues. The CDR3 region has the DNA TGTGCCAGCAGCTCGAGCGGGGACACCGGGGAGCTGTTTTTT. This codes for CASSSSGDTGELFF.

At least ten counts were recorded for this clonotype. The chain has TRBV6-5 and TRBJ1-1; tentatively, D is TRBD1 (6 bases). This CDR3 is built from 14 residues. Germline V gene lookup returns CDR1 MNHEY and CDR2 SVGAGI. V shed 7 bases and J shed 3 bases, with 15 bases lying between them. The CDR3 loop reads CASTDTGWDTEAFF. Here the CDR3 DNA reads TGTGCCAGCACGGACACAGGGTGGGACACTGAAGCTTTCTTT.

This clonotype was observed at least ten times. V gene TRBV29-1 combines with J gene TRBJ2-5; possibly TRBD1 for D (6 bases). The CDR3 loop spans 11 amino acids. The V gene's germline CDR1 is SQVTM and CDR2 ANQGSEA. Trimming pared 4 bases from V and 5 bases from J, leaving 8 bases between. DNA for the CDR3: TGCAGCGTTGCAGGGGTGGAGACCCAGTACTTC. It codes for CSVAGVETQYF.

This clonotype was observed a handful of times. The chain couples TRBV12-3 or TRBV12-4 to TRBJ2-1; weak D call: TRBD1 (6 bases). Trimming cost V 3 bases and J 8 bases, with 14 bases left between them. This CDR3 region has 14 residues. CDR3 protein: CASSFLRGRDEQFF. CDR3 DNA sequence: TGTGCCAGCAGTTTCCTCAGGGGTCGTGATGAGCAGTTCTTC.

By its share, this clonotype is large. The CDR3 spells CASSQPDRRGLFF. Here the CDR3 DNA reads TGTGCCAGCAGCCAACCCGACAGAAGAGGGCTGTTTTTT. V and J are TRBV3-1 and TRBJ2-2, with D possibly TRBD1 on 5 matching bases. Deletions cut 2 bases from V and 13 bases from J, with 14 bases between. Germline values: CDR1 LGHDT, CDR2 YNNKEL (reference sequence). The CDR3 runs 13 residues.